Listed below are T cell receptor beta chains from one sample, sequenced in a study of blood T cell repertoires in COVID-19. Sequencing was performed with immunoSEQ multiplex PCR; in TCRdb, only in-frame clones are kept and a portion is missing. The sample includes some 340,000 clones, around 87% seen only once; the top ten take approximately 5%. Source material: PBMCs or T cells enriched from blood (not recorded which). The receptors originated from a woman aged 25-40 years who had recovered from COVID-19. Both conserved end residues are part of each CDR3. D genes are given only for firm matches. The size entry is marked missing in some rows and otherwise reads once, few, many or a size class.

D: TRBD1
J: TRBJ2-7
V: TRBV6-1
size: .
CDR3: CASSELSRQGNEQYF
DNA: TGTGCCAGCAGTGAACTCTCCAGACAGGGAAACGAGCAGTACTTC

D: .
J: TRBJ1-2
V: TRBV4-3
size: .
CDR3: CASSQDYLNYGYTF
DNA: TGCGCCAGCAGCCAAGACTACCTTAACTATGGCTACACCTTC

D: TRBD1
J: TRBJ2-7
V: TRBV10-2
size: .
CDR3: CASIRSAQGDEQYF
DNA: TGCGCCAGCATCCGGTCGGCGCAGGGGGACGAGCAGTACTTC

D: .
J: TRBJ1-1
V: TRBV2
size: .
CDR3: CASSEIGSEAFF
DNA: TGTGCCAGCAGTGAAATCGGGTCTGAAGCTTTCTTT

D: .
J: TRBJ2-5
V: TRBV2
size: .
CDR3: CASAGQRQETQYF
DNA: TGTGCCAGCGCGGGACAGCGGCAAGAGACCCAGTACTTC

D: TRBD1
J: TRBJ2-2
V: TRBV28
size: .
CDR3: CASTEQGAGGELFF
DNA: TGTGCCAGCACGGAACAGGGGGCGGGCGGGGAGCTGTTTTTT

D: TRBD1
J: TRBJ2-7
V: TRBV5-1
size: .
CDR3: CASSPSGGTGIYEQYF
DNA: TGCGCCAGCAGCCCGTCAGGAGGGACAGGGATCTACGAGCAGTACTTC

D: .
J: TRBJ1-1
V: TRBV6-5
size: .
CDR3: CASSEPRGFEAFF
DNA: TGTGCCAGCAGCGAGCCGCGGGGGTTTGAAGCTTTCTTT

D: TRBD1
J: TRBJ1-4
V: TRBV5-1
size: .
CDR3: CASSLAGTGVEKLFF
DNA: TGCGCCAGCAGCTTGGCCGGGACAGGGGTCGAAAAACTGTTTTTT

D: .
J: TRBJ1-3
V: TRBV6-5
size: .
CDR3: CASRFGGVMDTIYF
DNA: TGTGCCAGCAGGTTCGGGGGGGTGATGGACACCATATATTTT

D: TRBD1
J: TRBJ2-7
V: TRBV6-5
size: once
CDR3: CASRSRGTGVYEQYF
DNA: TGTGCCAGCAGAAGTCGGGGGACAGGGGTTTACGAGCAGTACTTC

D: TRBD1
J: TRBJ2-7
V: TRBV2
size: .
CDR3: CASRDDGTGSYEQYF
DNA: TGTGCCAGCAGGGATGACGGGACAGGGTCCTACGAGCAGTACTTC

D: TRBD1
J: TRBJ2-7
V: TRBV5-6
size: .
CDR3: CASSRFPGTGSYEQYF
DNA: TGTGCCAGCAGCAGATTCCCCGGGACAGGGTCCTACGAGCAGTACTTC

D: TRBD1
J: TRBJ2-7
V: TRBV11-2
size: .
CDR3: CASSLGGQGRKQYF
DNA: TGTGCCAGCAGCTTAGGCGGACAGGGAAGGAAGCAGTACTTC

D: .
J: TRBJ1-1
V: TRBV19
size: .
CDR3: CASSTTVNTEAFF
DNA: TGTGCCAGTAGTACTACAGTCAACACTGAAGCTTTCTTT

D: TRBD1
J: TRBJ1-1
V: TRBV6-2/TRBV6-3
size: .
CDR3: CASSYRQGGISTEAFF
DNA: TGTGCCAGCAGTTACCGACAGGGGGGTATTAGCACTGAAGCTTTCTTT

D: TRBD1
J: TRBJ2-7
V: TRBV6-2/TRBV6-3
size: .
CDR3: CASSRDSQAYEQYF
DNA: TGTGCCAGCAGCCGGGACAGTCAGGCCTACGAGCAGTACTTC